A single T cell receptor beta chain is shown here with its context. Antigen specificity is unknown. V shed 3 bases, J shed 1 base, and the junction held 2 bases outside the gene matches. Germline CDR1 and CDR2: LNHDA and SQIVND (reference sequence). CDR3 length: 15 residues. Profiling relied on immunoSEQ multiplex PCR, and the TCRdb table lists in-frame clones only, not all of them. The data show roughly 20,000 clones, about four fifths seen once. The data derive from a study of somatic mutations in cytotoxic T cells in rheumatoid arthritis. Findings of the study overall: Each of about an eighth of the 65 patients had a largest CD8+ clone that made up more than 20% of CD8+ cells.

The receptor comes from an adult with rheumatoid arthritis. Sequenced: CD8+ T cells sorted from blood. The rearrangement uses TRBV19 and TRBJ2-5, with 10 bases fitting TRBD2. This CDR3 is CASSILAGVQETQYF. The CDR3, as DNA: TGTGCCAGTAGTATCCTAGCGGGAGTCCAAGAGACCCAGTACTTC.